The T cell receptor (beta chain) under discussion was sequenced for a study of T cell repertoires in cytomegalovirus infection. Notes on this clonotype: Its antigen remains unknown.

Study results and caveats: Individuals carrying CMV plus the relevant HLA were identified by cumulative frequency of public TCR beta families. It was HLA-C-restricted CMV-specific TCR beta clonotypes that dominated the response ex vivo.

This CDR3 has 12 residues. The V end was cut by 5 bases, the J end by 9 bases, with 8 bases between. Germline CDR1 SGHTA, CDR2 FQGNSA. TCRdb reprocessed the reads via MiXCR and lists one record per CDR3 protein. Of about 160,000 distinct CDR3 sequences detected, roughly 22% appear once; the ten largest clones hold roughly 25%. This rearrangement joins TRBV7-2 to TRBJ1-6; D is unresolved. The sequencing used CD8+ T cells from cultured PBMCs, collected from culture after CMV antigen stimulation. This TCR came from a human donor in good health (CMV status not recorded). Some clones in this sample may be carry-over from other donors' samples. The CDR3 DNA reads TGTGCCAGCAGCATTGATGCTTCACCCCTCCACTTT. This translates into CASSIDASPLHF.